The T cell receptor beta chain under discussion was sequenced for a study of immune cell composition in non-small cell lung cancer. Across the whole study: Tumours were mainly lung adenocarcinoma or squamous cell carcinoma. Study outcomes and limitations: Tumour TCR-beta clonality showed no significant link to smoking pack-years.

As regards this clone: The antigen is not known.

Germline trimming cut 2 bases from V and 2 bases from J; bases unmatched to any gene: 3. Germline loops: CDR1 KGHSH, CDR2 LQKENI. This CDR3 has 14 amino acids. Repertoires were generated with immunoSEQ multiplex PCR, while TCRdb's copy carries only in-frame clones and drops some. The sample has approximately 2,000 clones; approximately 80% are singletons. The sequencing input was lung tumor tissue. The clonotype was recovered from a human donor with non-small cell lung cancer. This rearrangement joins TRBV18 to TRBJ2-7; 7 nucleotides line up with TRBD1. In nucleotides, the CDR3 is TGTGCCAGCTCACCAAACAGGGGACCCTACGAGCAGTACTTC. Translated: CASSPNRGPYEQYF.